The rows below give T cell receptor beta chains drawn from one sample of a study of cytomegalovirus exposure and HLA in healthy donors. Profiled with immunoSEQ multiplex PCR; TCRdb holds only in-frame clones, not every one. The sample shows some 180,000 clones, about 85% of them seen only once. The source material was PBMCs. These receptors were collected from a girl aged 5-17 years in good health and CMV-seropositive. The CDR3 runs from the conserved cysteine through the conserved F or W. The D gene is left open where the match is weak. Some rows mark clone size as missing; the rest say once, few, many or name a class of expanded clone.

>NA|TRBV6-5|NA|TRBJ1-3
CASSYSGRDGTIYF
TGTGCCAGCAGTTACTCCGGGCGGGACGGCACCATATATTTT
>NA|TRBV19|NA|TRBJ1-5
CASTGTPSLEPQHF
TGTGCCAGTACAGGGACACCCTCCCTAGAGCCCCAGCATTTT
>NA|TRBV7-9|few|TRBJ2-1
CASSLRGVSTHNEQFF
TGTGCCAGCAGCTTAAGGGGTGTATCAACCCACAATGAGCAGTTCTTC
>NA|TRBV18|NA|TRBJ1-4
CASSPRGTTNEKLFF
TGTGCCAGCTCACCCCGAGGGACAACTAATGAAAAACTGTTTTTT
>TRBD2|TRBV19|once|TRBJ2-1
CASSIFAAGRVNEQFF
TGTGCCAGTAGTATCTTTGCAGCGGGAAGGGTCAATGAGCAGTTCTTC
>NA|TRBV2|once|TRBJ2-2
CASSDLVAANTGELFF
TGTGCCAGCAGTGATTTAGTAGCGGCGAACACCGGGGAGCTGTTTTTT
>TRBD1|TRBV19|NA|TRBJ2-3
CASSSEGQISSTDTQYF
TGTGCCAGTAGTTCCGAGGGACAGATATCTAGCACAGATACGCAGTATTTT
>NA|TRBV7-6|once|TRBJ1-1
CASSAYRNTEAFF
TGTGCCAGCAGCGCTTACAGGAACACTGAAGCTTTCTTT
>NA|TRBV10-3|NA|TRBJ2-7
CAISESGRAYEQYF
TGTGCCATCAGTGAGTCCGGCAGGGCCTACGAGCAGTACTTC
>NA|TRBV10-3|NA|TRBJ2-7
CAIRDLKGYEQYF
TGTGCCATCAGGGATCTAAAGGGGTACGAGCAGTACTTC
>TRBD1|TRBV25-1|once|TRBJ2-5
CASSEWVGQGRRETQYF
TGTGCCAGCAGTGAATGGGTAGGACAGGGACGCCGAGAGACCCAGTACTTC
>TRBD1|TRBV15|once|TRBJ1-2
CATSSDRGIYGYTF
TGTGCCACCAGCAGTGACAGGGGAATCTATGGCTACACCTTC
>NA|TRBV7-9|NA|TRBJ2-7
CASSFNTGPYEQYF
TGTGCCAGCAGCTTCAACACAGGACCCTACGAGCAGTACTTC
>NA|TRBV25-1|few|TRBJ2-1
CASSPRIANNNEQFF
TGTGCCAGCAGCCCCAGGATCGCGAACAACAATGAGCAGTTCTTC
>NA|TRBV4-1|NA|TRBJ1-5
CASSQSRWGGSEPQHF
TGCGCCAGCAGCCAAAGCAGGTGGGGGGGGAGTGAGCCCCAGCATTTT
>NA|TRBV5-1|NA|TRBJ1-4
CASSLVGGSSNEKLFF
TGCGCCAGCAGCTTGGTTGGGGGCAGTTCTAATGAAAAACTGTTTTTT
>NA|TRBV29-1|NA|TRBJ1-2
CGVDFRGGYGYTF
NA
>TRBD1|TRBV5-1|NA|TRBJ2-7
CASSLGDRGYEQYF
TGCGCCAGCAGCTTAGGAGACAGGGGTTACGAGCAGTACTTC
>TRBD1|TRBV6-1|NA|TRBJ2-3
CASSGGTGGMVVTQYF
TGTGCCAGCAGTGGGGGGACAGGGGGCATGGTGGTAACGCAGTATTTT
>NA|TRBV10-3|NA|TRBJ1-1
CATVMNTEAFF
TGTGCCACGGTAATGAACACTGAAGCTTTCTTT
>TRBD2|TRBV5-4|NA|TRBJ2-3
CASRRGLAGGQPSADTQYF
TGTGCCAGCAGGCGGGGACTAGCGGGAGGGCAACCTAGCGCAGATACGCAGTATTTT
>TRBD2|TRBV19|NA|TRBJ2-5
CASSSPGLAGQETQYF
TGTGCCAGTAGTTCCCCGGGACTAGCGGGCCAAGAGACCCAGTACTTC
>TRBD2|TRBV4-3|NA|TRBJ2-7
CASSQDGLADEQYF
TGCGCCAGCAGCCAGGATGGACTAGCGGACGAGCAGTACTTC
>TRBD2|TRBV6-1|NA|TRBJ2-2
CASSEFSGRSNTGELFF
TGTGCCAGCAGTGAATTTAGCGGGAGGTCGAACACCGGGGAGCTGTTTTTT
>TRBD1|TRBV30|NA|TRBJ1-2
CAWGQGSDYGYTF
TGTGCCTGGGGACAGGGCTCGGACTATGGCTACACCTTC
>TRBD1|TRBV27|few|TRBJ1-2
CASSLRTGTGTHYGYTF
TGTGCCAGCAGTTTAAGAACCGGGACAGGGACCCACTATGGCTACACCTTC
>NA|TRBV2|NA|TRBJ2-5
CASSEIGGRETQYF
TGTGCCAGCAGTGAAATAGGGGGTAGGGAGACCCAGTACTTC
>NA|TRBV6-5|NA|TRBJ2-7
CASRRTESSYEQYF
TGTGCCAGCAGAAGGACAGAAAGCTCCTACGAGCAGTACTTC
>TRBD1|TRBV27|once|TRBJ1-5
CASSLLRGHQPQHF
TGTGCCAGCAGTTTATTAAGGGGGCATCAGCCCCAGCATTTT
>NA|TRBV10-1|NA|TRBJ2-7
CASSRDRPSGEQYF
TGCGCCAGCTCACGAGACAGGCCATCGGGCGAGCAGTACTTC
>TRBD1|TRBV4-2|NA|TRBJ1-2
CASSQAGQGGYGYTF
TGTGCCAGCAGCCAAGCGGGACAGGGAGGCTATGGCTACACCTTC
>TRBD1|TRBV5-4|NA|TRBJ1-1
CASSVPPGQGHNTEAFF
TGTGCCAGCAGCGTACCTCCGGGACAGGGACATAACACTGAAGCTTTCTTT
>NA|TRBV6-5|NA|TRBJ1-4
CASSYGGNEKLFF
TGTGCCAGCAGTTACGGGGGGAATGAAAAACTGTTTTTT
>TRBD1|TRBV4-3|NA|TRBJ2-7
CASSPYRDRVDEQYF
TGCGCCAGCAGCCCTTACCGGGACAGGGTAGACGAGCAGTACTTC
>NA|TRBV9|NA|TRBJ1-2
CASSDPVIGLSPNYGYTF
TGTGCCAGCAGCGACCCGGTCATCGGGTTATCTCCTAACTATGGCTACACCTTC
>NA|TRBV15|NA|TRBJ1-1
CATSRVTVSEAFF
TGTGCCACCAGCAGAGTAACGGTCTCTGAAGCTTTCTTT
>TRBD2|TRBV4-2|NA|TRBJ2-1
CASSPRTSGTLNEQFF
TGTGCCAGCAGCCCTAGGACTAGCGGGACCCTCAATGAGCAGTTCTTC
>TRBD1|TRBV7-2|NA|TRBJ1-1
CASSLAISRGLAEAFF
TGTGCCAGCAGCTTAGCGATATCCAGGGGGCTCGCTGAAGCTTTCTTT
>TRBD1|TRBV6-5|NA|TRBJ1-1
CASSRPDRRAFF
TGTGCCAGCAGCCGACCGGACAGGCGAGCTTTCTTT
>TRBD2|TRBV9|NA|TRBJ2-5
CASSLSGVQETQYF
TGTGCCAGCAGTCTTAGCGGGGTCCAAGAGACCCAGTACTTC
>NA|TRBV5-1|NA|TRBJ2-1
CASSLEAGQLYNEQFF
TGCGCCAGCAGCTTGGAGGCGGGGCAACTGTACAATGAGCAGTTCTTC
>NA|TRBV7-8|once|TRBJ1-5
CASSLDDRGSNQPQHF
TGTGCCAGCAGCTTAGATGACCGGGGGTCCAATCAGCCCCAGCATTTT
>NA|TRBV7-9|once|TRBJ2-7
CASSLAAGGYEQYF
TGTGCCAGCAGCTTAGCGGCCGGGGGCTACGAGCAGTACTTC
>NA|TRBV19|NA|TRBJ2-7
CASSIGLTGSYEQYF
TGTGCCAGTAGTATAGGCCTTACAGGGTCCTACGAGCAGTACTTC
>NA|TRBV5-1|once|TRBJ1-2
CASSSSTDNYGYTF
TGCGCCAGCAGCTCTTCGACAGACAACTATGGCTACACCTTC
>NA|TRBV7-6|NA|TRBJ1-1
CASSLWGGNTEAFF
TGTGCCAGCAGCTTATGGGGGGGGAACACTGAAGCTTTCTTT
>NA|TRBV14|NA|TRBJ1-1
CASQEKAFF
TGTGCCAGCCAGGAAAAAGCTTTCTTT
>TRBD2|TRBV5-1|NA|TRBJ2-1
CASSLAGLLAEYDNEQFF
TGCGCCAGCAGCTTGGCGGGCCTTCTAGCGGAATATGACAATGAGCAGTTCTTC
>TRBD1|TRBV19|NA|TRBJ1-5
CASSNPRQGSNQPQHF
TGTGCCAGTAGTAACCCCCGACAGGGCTCCAATCAGCCCCAGCATTTT